Listed here are 28 T cell receptor beta chains from one sample, sequenced in a study of CD8+ T cells in alopecia areata. cDNA prepared by RNA extraction and subsequent reverse transcription served as the template for sequencing. The table came from immunoSEQ multiplex PCR; TCRdb's copy has only in-frame clones and leaves some out. This sample carries 50,000 to 70,000 clones, roughly 45% of them seen once, and the ten largest clones take around 54%. The sequenced sample consisted of NKG2D-low CD8+ T cells sorted from blood. These receptors were collected from a human donor with alopecia areata.

The chain joins TRBV4-1 to TRBJ2-5; D tentatively reads TRBD1 or TRBD2 (6 bases each). Germline lookup yields CDR1 MGHRA and CDR2 YSYEKL. The germline V and J ends were trimmed by 2 bases and 4 bases, with 11 bases remaining between them. This CDR3 has 14 residues. The CDR3 reads CASSQLGGTETQYF. CDR3 nucleotides: TGCGCCAGCAGCCAATTAGGGGGGACAGAGACCCAGTACTTC.

This chain uses TRBV29-1 with TRBJ1-2; a weak D match, TRBD1 (5 bases). CDR1 is SQVTM and CDR2 is ANQGSEA in the germline V gene. This CDR3 has 13 amino acids. The ends were cut back, 6 bases at V and 4 bases at J, with 15 bases in the middle. CDR3 bases: TGCAGCGTACCCCAGGGCACCCTCTATGGCTACACCTTC. It is translated as CSVPQGTLYGYTF. The full variable domain, completed using reference TRBV29-1 and TRBJ1-2, is SAVISQKPSRDICQRGTSLTIQCQVDSQVTMMFWYRQQPGQSLTLIATANQGSEATYESGFVIDKFPISRPNLTFSTLTVSNMSPEDSSIYLCSVPQGTLYGYTFGSGTRLTVV.

V gene TRBV29-1 combines with J gene TRBJ2-1; D possibly uses TRBD1 or TRBD2 (5 bases each). The CDR3 totals 13 residues. The V end was cut by 4 bases, the J end by 6 bases, with 13 bases between. Germline V gives CDR1 SQVTM, CDR2 ANQGSEA. The CDR3 coding sequence is TGCAGCGTTGTGGGGGTAGAAACCAATGAGCAGTTCTTC. Protein sequence: CSVVGVETNEQFF.

The rearrangement links TRBV5-1 to TRBJ2-7; 9 positions match TRBD1. Per the germline V gene, CDR1 is SGHRS and CDR2 is YFSETQ. The CDR3 has 15 amino acids. V lost 4 bases to trimming and J lost 0 bases; unmatched junction nucleotides: 5. CDR3 sequence (DNA): TGCGCCAGCAGCGCGACAGGGGGGAGCTCCTACGAGCAGTACTTC. It translates to CASSATGGSSYEQYF.

The chain joins TRBV27 to TRBJ2-1; D is unclear. The germline V gene has CDR1 MNHEY and CDR2 SMNVEV (reference sequence). V was shortened by 6 bases and J by 0 bases, with 15 bases between the two germline ends. The CDR3 sequence is 16 residues long. The DNA for the CDR3 is TGTGCCAGCAGCGAAAGTATCGGAGACTCCTACAATGAGCAGTTCTTC. Its protein product is CASSESIGDSYNEQFF.

The V gene is TRBV2, the J gene TRBJ1-1; the D gene is possibly TRBD1 (5 bases). V was pared by 7 bases and J by 3 bases, with 15 bases between. CDR1 is SNHLY and CDR2 is FYNNEI in the germline V gene. The CDR3 runs to 14 residues. The CDR3 loop reads CASNRDWGDTEAFF. The CDR3 region has the DNA TGTGCCAGCAACCGGGACTGGGGCGACACTGAAGCTTTCTTT.

The chain uses TRBV7-9 and TRBJ2-7, with D perhaps TRBD1 (5 bases). Per germline, CDR1 SEHNR and CDR2 FQNEAQ (reference sequence). CDR3 length equals 14 residues. V was shortened by 4 bases and J by 9 bases, with 19 bases between the two germline ends. CDR3 residues: CASSSVGPGSSQYF. The CDR3, as DNA: TGTGCCAGCAGCTCGGTAGGCCCAGGGTCGTCGCAGTACTTC.

The J gene is TRBJ2-1, the V gene TRBV30; D remains ambiguous. The V gene's germline CDR1 is GTSNPN and CDR2 SVGIG (reference sequence). This CDR3 has 11 residues. V lost 2 bases and J lost 5, with 4 bases in between. The CDR3 nucleotides are TGTGCCTGGAGTCAAGACAATGAGCAGTTCTTC. Translating it yields CAWSQDNEQFF.

CDR3 DNA: TGTGCCAGCAGCCTCTGGACAGGGGGAGAGCAAGAGACCCAGTACTTC. It yields the protein CASSLWTGGEQETQYF. V gene TRBV7-6 combines with J gene TRBJ2-5, with 10 bases fitting TRBD1. This CDR3 comprises 16 residues. V shed 5 bases, J shed 2 bases, and the junction held 8 bases outside the gene matches. Looked up from germline, CDR1 is SGHVS and CDR2 is FNYEAQ.

The genes are TRBV4-1 and TRBJ2-5, with D unclear. The CDR3 runs to 12 residues. V was shortened by 1 base and J by 5 bases, with 5 bases between the two germline ends. CDR1 and CDR2 from the germline V gene are MGHRA and YSYEKL. CDR3 residues: CASSQGYETQYF. In DNA form, the CDR3 reads TGCGCCAGCAGCCAAGGTTACGAGACCCAGTACTTC.

This clone occurred a few times. The chain couples TRBV29-1 to TRBJ2-1; D assignment may be TRBD1 or TRBD2 (5 bases each). The V and J ends lost 3 bases and 0 bases respectively, with 9 bases between them. Germline values: CDR1 SQVTM, CDR2 ANQGSEA. This CDR3 region has 14 residues. The CDR3, as DNA: TGCAGCGTTGAGGGTGGGACCTCCTACAATGAGCAGTTCTTC. Translation gives CSVEGGTSYNEQFF.

The V and J genes are TRBV4-2 and TRBJ2-7; tentatively, D is TRBD1 or TRBD2 (5 bases each). The germline gives CDR1 LGHNA, CDR2 YNFKEQ. V lost 1 base and J 4 bases, leaving 20 bases between the germline ends. This CDR3 has 17 amino acids. CDR3 loop: CASSQGSGAGEGYEQYF. Here the CDR3 DNA reads TGTGCCAGCAGCCAAGGCTCCGGGGCCGGGGAAGGATACGAGCAGTACTTC.

By share, this clone counts as medium-sized. The rearrangement links TRBV28 to TRBJ2-5; 12 positions agree with TRBD2. The CDR3 runs 15 residues. V shed 4 bases and J 7 bases; nucleotides not matched to a gene: 7. Germline CDR1 reads MDHEN; CDR2 reads SYDVKM. The CDR3 region is CASSSRLAGAGTQYF. The CDR3 DNA sequence: TGTGCCAGCAGTTCCCGACTAGCGGGAGCAGGGACCCAGTACTTC.

This clone was counted a few times. The V gene is TRBV29-1, the J gene TRBJ2-7, with D unresolved. Per the germline V gene, CDR1 is SQVTM and CDR2 is ANQGSEA. Trimming removed 4 bases from V and 4 bases from J, with 17 bases in between. The CDR3 is made up of 14 amino acids. CDR3: CSVAGGSSTYEQYF. DNA for the CDR3: TGCAGCGTTGCTGGCGGCTCGAGCACTTACGAGCAGTACTTC.

The chain links TRBV19 to TRBJ2-5; D not certain. There are 14 residues in the CDR3. The germline gives CDR1 LNHDA, CDR2 SQIVND (reference sequence). V was pared by 3 bases and J by 4 bases, with 12 bases between. The CDR3 sequence is CASSIVASAETQYF. CDR3 nucleotide sequence: TGTGCCAGTAGTATCGTGGCTTCGGCAGAGACCCAGTACTTC.

This clone occurred a few times. The J gene is TRBJ1-2, the V gene TRBV29-1; possible D gene TRBD1, 5 bases. Trimming pared 3 bases from V and 6 bases from J, leaving 11 bases between. The CDR3 consists of 12 residues. Germline CDR1 SQVTM, CDR2 ANQGSEA. This chain's CDR3 is CSVDLWGNGYTF. For the CDR3, the DNA is TGCAGCGTTGATCTGTGGGGCAATGGCTACACCTTC.

The chain is built from TRBV7-9 and TRBJ2-5; D not certain. This CDR3 region has 15 residues. Trimming took off 1 base at V and 5 bases at J, with 14 bases between the two ends. Germline loops: CDR1 SEHNR, CDR2 FQNEAQ (reference sequence). The CDR3 DNA sequence: TGTGCCAGCAGCTTAGGGGCCCGTGTAAGGGAGACCCAGTACTTC. Amino acid sequence: CASSLGARVRETQYF.

The chain combines TRBV13 with TRBJ1-4, with no clear D. V lost 5 bases, J lost 0 bases, and 10 bases lay in between. The length of the CDR3 is 15 residues. In germline, CDR1 is PRHDT, CDR2 FYEKMQ (reference sequence). The CDR3 sequence is CASSPRSATNEKLFF. In DNA, the CDR3 is TGTGCCAGCAGCCCTAGGTCCGCAACTAATGAAAAACTGTTTTTT.

The V and J genes are TRBV11-2 and TRBJ2-5; D gene unclear. V shed 4 bases and J shed 4 bases, with 10 bases lying between them. This CDR3 is built from 13 residues. The germline V gene has CDR1 SGHAT and CDR2 FQNNGV. The CDR3 spells CASSSRQIETQYF. The CDR3 coding sequence is TGTGCCAGCAGCTCTCGACAAATAGAGACCCAGTACTTC.

Only a few counts were recorded for this clone. The chain links TRBV7-9 to TRBJ1-2, with D unresolved. The CDR3 has 15 amino acids. CDR1 and CDR2 (germline): SEHNR, FQNEAQ (reference sequence). V lost 2 bases to trimming and J lost 4 bases, with 14 bases between them. CDR3 residues: CASSLSAGEVYGYTF. For the CDR3, the DNA is TGTGCCAGCAGCTTATCGGCAGGAGAAGTCTATGGCTACACCTTC. Full variable domain (remainder filled in from reference TRBV7-9 and TRBJ1-2): DTGVSQNPRHKITKRGQNVTFRCDPISEHNRLYWYRQTLGQGPEFLTYFQNEAQLEKSRLLSDRFSAERPKGSFSTLEIQRTEQGDSAMYLCASSLSAGEVYGYTFGSGTRLTVV.

This clone was picked up a small number of times. The genes are TRBV4-3 and TRBJ2-1; 7 bases are a match to TRBD2. The V gene end was trimmed by 0 bases and the J gene end by 1 base; junction bases not matched to a gene: 9. The germline gives CDR1 LGHNA, CDR2 YSLEER. The CDR3 totals 18 residues. CDR3 sequence (DNA): TGCGCCAGCAGCCAAGATCAGCTAGCGGCTTCTTCCTACAATGAGCAGTTCTTC. Residues: CASSQDQLAASSYNEQFF.

The chain uses TRBV29-1 and TRBJ1-2; D is ambiguous. Germline V gene sequence: CDR1 SQVTM, CDR2 ANQGSEA. V shed 4 bases and J shed 3 bases, with 9 bases lying between them. The CDR3 contains 12 residues. In DNA form, the CDR3 reads TGCAGCGTTGTCCGGAGTTACTATGGCTACACCTTC. Translating it yields CSVVRSYYGYTF.

This clone was detected a few times. The V and J genes are TRBV7-9 and TRBJ2-7; TRBD1 matches at 9 bases. The CDR3 spans 14 residues. Per the germline V gene, CDR1 is SEHNR and CDR2 is FQNEAQ (reference sequence). Unmatched junction bases numbered 7, after V lost 6 bases and J lost 4 bases. The CDR3 DNA reads TGTGCCAGCAGTGGGGGACAGGGCGGGTACGAGCAGTACTTC. This codes for CASSGGQGGYEQYF.

The chain employs TRBV9 and TRBJ2-3, with a weak D call TRBD1 (5 bases). The germline V gene has CDR1 SGDLS and CDR2 YYNGEE. The CDR3 loop spans 13 amino acids. V was cut by 5 bases and J by 2 bases, with 9 bases left in between. CDR3 region: CASSQGLTDTQYF. In nucleotides, the CDR3 is TGTGCCAGCAGTCAGGGCCTCACAGATACGCAGTATTTT.

J is TRBJ2-7 and V is TRBV27; D tentatively reads TRBD1 or TRBD2 (5 bases each). Germline V gene data show CDR1 as MNHEY and CDR2 as SMNVEV (reference sequence). The CDR3 runs 15 residues. The V and J ends lost 4 bases and 0 bases respectively, with 13 bases between them. This chain's CDR3 is CASSYGGTSSYEQYF. The CDR3 bases are TGTGCCAGCAGTTATGGGGGTACTAGCTCCTACGAGCAGTACTTC.

This chain uses TRBV27 with TRBJ2-2; D might be TRBD1 (5 bases). V lost 2 bases and J 5 bases, leaving 9 bases between the germline ends. The CDR3 runs 14 residues. CDR1 is MNHEY, CDR2 SMNVEV, per germline (reference sequence). The CDR3: CASSLVGATGELFF. For the CDR3, the DNA is TGTGCCAGCAGTTTAGTAGGGGCGACCGGGGAGCTGTTTTTT.

V usage is TRBV27 and J usage is TRBJ2-7; unclear D gene. Germline lookup yields CDR1 MNHEY and CDR2 SMNVEV (reference sequence). V was cut by 5 bases and J by 6 bases, with 11 bases left in between. The CDR3 is made up of 12 amino acids. CDR3: CASSEEAPEQYF. DNA for the CDR3: TGTGCCAGCAGTGAAGAGGCCCCCGAGCAGTACTTC.

The rearrangement joins TRBV27 to TRBJ1-5; no clear D. V gave up 6 bases and J gave up 4 bases, with 10 bases separating them. CDR1 and CDR2 from the germline V gene are MNHEY and SMNVEV (reference sequence). This CDR3 has 13 amino acids. Here the CDR3 DNA reads TGTGCCAGCAGCCTCGGCGCGAATCAGCCCCAGCATTTT. This sequence encodes CASSLGANQPQHF.